This T cell receptor beta chain was identified during a study of T cells in Graves' hyperthyroidism and ophthalmopathy (dated by TCRdb to between 2018 and 2021). Concerning the study at large: Peripheral blood samples were taken at initial diagnosis, before any treatment was given. According to the paper, TCR Vbeta CDR3 sequencing was carried out on about 140 peripheral blood samples, which came from fewer than 50 ophthalmopathy, around 74 hyperthyroidism and some 17 progressor patients. After sampling, hyperthyroidism patients received methimazole starting at 30 mg daily, and ophthalmopathy patients received high-dose intravenous methylprednisolone. Thyroid tissue and blood T-cell repertoires from six Graves' hyperthyroidism patients were also compared in the study. Prospective prediction of ophthalmopathy was tested in an independent validation cohort consisting of roughly 20 hyperthyroidism patients and around 16 patients who later progressed to ophthalmopathy. TCR V-J signatures able to tell the groups apart were searched for in a discovery cohort of 100 patients, of whom around 42 had Graves' ophthalmopathy and roughly 59 had stable Graves' hyperthyroidism. The roughly 99 discovery patients were divided at random into training and test sets in a 7:3 ratio. General study outcomes and caveats: Most expanded thyroid clonotypes (frequency above 0.001) were also detected in blood, a finding suggesting that blood repertoires may reflect thyroid immune responses. No statistical method was used to set the sample size in advance, and investigators knew the group allocation. In validation, progression to ophthalmopathy was predicted by the model with roughly 69% sensitivity and under 85% specificity, a median of about 6 months before onset. Ophthalmopathy was separated from stable hyperthyroidism by a 13 V-J signature model, with roughly 88% sensitivity and about 81% specificity obtained in cross-validation and 80%/75% obtained in testing.

TCR beta CDR3 regions were amplified from RNA transcripts. The TCR CDR3 was subjected to a first round of RT-PCR using the HTBI primer set and the Qiagen OneStep RT-PCR kit. Libraries were constructed in a second round of multiplex PCR, after which size selection and purification were carried out. The libraries were sequenced on an Illumina HiSeq2000 using paired-end 100 bp reads. On the authors' methods: Raw data were processed with SOAPnuke, discarding reads with adapters, uncalled bases, mean Phred below 15, or no exact constant-primer or identifier match. High-quality paired reads were merged with COPE v1.2.5, and unique nucleotide sequences were defined as clonotypes. MiTCR v1.1 was used to align clonotypes to the IMGT TRBV, TRBD and TRBJ reference segments. Only V-J combinations with frequency above 0.0001, covering roughly 99% of repertoires, were analysed. The TCS score was defined as the ratio of F50 (clonal expansion) to E x V (chaos), calculated using BLOSUM62-based TCRdist between CDR3 peptides within each V-J. Welch's t-statistics and random forest reduced 500 to 550 V-J features to roughly 13, which were used in a naive Bayes classifier (R e1071). TCRdb handled the public reads itself, with Q25 trimming in fastp and clone calling in MiXCR, and kept productive beta chains. Identical CDR3 protein sequences are pooled into one entry, listed with their most common genes and DNA. For this entry, the V and J calls and clone size follow TCRdb and not the study's own pipeline. This sample holds 350,000 to 400,000 distinct CDR3 sequences; 14% were observed only once. The top ten constitute 9.5% to 12% of the sample.

Here V drops 1 base and J drops 5 bases, and the junction holds 11 bases not matched to any gene. From a lookup of the germline V gene, CDR1 and CDR2 are KGHSH and LQKENI. The CDR3 covers 17 residues, taking in both the cysteine and the phenylalanine. The CDR3 DNA has 51 bases and is translated from base 1. Stable Graves' hyperthyroidism was defined as no progression to ophthalmopathy during 18 months of follow-up. Hyperthyroidism patients were newly diagnosed, with disease duration under 2 months, and aged 18 to 65 years. Exclusion was applied to patients with uncontrolled infections, other autoimmune diseases, pregnancy or lactation. Clinical symptoms, serum thyroxine and TRAb, thyroid ultrasound, and orbital computed tomography formed the basis for the diagnoses. Ficoll-Paque density gradient centrifugation was used to isolate PBMCs from around 10 ml of fresh peripheral blood. Total RNA was extracted using Trizol reagent, and RNA quality was assessed on an Agilent 2100 Bioanalyzer.

This clonotype occurred a few times. The specificity of this receptor is unknown. No base quality information exists; no much larger clone differs at one position. The receptor chain draws on TRBV18 and TRBJ1-2; 9 of the junction bases match TRBD1. Sequenced material: blood. The sequence was obtained from an older woman with Graves' hyperthyroidism. The nucleotide sequence reads as follows: TGTGCCAGCTCACCACTACAGGGGGCCGGGCCGGGATATGGCTACACCTTC. It translates to CASSPLQGAGPGYGYTF.